These 2 T cell receptor beta chains originate from one sample sequenced in a study of OX40 agonist ivuxolimab in advanced cancers. Assay used: immunoSEQ multiplex PCR; TCRdb lists only in-frame clones, some missing. The table has fewer than 100,000 clones, about four fifths seen once. The source was CD4+ or CD8+ T cells sorted from blood, collected in a trial of the OX40 agonist ivuxolimab. These TCRs come from an adult with an advanced solid tumor such as melanoma, head and neck, liver or kidney cancer.

In this sample, this clone turned up once. The chain has TRBV9 and TRBJ2-3, with 12 nucleotides matching TRBD2. The germline gives CDR1 SGDLS, CDR2 YYNGEE. V trimming: 0 bases; J trimming: 4 bases; junction bases outside the gene matches: 9. This CDR3 has 18 residues. CDR3: CASSVEGASGRAADTQYF. The CDR3, as DNA: TGTGCCAGCAGCGTAGAAGGGGCTAGCGGGAGGGCCGCAGATACGCAGTATTTT.

V usage is TRBV2 and J usage is TRBJ2-2; no firm D call. The CDR3 length is 14 residues. Germline CDR1 reads SNHLY; CDR2 reads FYNNEI. Trimming took 7 bases from V and 2 from J, leaving 11 bases between them. DNA of the CDR3: TGTGCCAGCACGGACCGACCAAACACCGGGGAGCTGTTTTTT. Translation gives CASTDRPNTGELFF.